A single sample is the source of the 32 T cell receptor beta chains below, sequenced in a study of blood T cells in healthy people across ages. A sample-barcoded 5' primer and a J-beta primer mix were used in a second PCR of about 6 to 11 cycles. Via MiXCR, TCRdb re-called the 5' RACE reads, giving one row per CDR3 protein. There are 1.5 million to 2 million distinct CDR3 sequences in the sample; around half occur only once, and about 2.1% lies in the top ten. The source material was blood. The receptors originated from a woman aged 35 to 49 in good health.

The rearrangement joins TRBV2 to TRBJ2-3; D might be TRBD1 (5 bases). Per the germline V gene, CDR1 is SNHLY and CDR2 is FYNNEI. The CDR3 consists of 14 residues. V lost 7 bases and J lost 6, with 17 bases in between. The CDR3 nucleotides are TGTGCCAGCAAGGGGAAGGGCCTTCACGATACGCAGTATTTT. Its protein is CASKGKGLHDTQYF.

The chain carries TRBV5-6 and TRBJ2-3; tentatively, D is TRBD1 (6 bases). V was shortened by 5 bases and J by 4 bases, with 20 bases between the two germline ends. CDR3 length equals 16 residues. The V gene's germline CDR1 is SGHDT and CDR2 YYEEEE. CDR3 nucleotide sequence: TGTGCCAGCAGTATGTCCCCGGGCCCAGGGGCAGATACGCAGTATTTT. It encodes CASSMSPGPGADTQYF.

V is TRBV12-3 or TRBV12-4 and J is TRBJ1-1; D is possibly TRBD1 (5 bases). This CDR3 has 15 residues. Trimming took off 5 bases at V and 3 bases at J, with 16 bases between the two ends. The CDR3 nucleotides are TGTGCCAGCAGTGCCCTATCAGGGTGGGACACTGAAGCTTTCTTT. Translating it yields CASSALSGWDTEAFF.

The CDR3 reads CASSFGTGRQETQYF. In DNA, the CDR3 is TGCGCCAGCAGCTTCGGGACAGGACGACAAGAGACCCAGTACTTC. The rearrangement uses TRBV5-1 and TRBJ2-5, with 8 bases lining up with TRBD1. V shed 2 bases, J shed 2 bases, and the junction held 5 bases outside the gene matches. This CDR3 has 15 amino acids. Germline V gives CDR1 SGHRS, CDR2 YFSETQ.

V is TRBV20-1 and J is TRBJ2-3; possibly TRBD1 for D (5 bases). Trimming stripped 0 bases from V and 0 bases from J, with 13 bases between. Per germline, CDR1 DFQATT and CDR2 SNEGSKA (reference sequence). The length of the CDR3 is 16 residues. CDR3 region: CSARDLRTSSTDTQYF. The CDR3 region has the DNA TGCAGTGCTAGAGATCTAAGGACATCTAGCACAGATACGCAGTATTTT.

CDR3 loop: CASSQGTVSHEQYF. DNA of the CDR3: TGTGCCAGCAGCCAAGGGACAGTATCTCACGAGCAGTACTTC. The chain combines TRBV3-1 with TRBJ2-7; D might be TRBD1 (6 bases). The CDR3 totals 14 residues. Germline CDR1 LGHDT, CDR2 YNNKEL (reference sequence). V lost 1 base to trimming and J lost 5 bases, with 12 bases between them.

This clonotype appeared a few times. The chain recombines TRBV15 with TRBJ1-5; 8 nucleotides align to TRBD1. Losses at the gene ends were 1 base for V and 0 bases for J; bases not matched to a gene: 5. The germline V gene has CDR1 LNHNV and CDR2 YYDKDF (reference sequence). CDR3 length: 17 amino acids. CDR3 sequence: CATSRVGQGHSNQPQHF. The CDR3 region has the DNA TGTGCCACCAGCAGAGTCGGACAGGGACATAGCAATCAGCCCCAGCATTTT.

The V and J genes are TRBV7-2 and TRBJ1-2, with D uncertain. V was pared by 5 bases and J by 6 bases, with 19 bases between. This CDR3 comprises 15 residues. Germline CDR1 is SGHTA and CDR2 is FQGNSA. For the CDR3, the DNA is TGTGCCAGCAGCCCCACACCGGGAGTTCGAAATGGCTACACCTTC. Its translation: CASSPTPGVRNGYTF.

The CDR3 loop reads CASSLDTRDNEKLFF. In DNA form, the CDR3 reads TGTGCCAGCAGCTTAGATACTCGGGATAATGAAAAACTGTTTTTT. The V and J genes are TRBV7-2 and TRBJ1-4; unclear D gene. The germline gives CDR1 SGHTA, CDR2 FQGNSA. V shed 1 base and J shed 4 bases, with 10 bases lying between them. This CDR3 has 15 amino acids.

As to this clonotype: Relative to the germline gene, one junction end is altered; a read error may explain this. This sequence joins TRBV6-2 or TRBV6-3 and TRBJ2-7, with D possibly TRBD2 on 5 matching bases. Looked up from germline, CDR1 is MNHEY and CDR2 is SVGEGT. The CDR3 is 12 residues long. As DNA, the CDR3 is TGTGTCAGCAGTTACTCACGGGGAATTCAGTATTTC. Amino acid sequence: CVSSYSRGIQYF.

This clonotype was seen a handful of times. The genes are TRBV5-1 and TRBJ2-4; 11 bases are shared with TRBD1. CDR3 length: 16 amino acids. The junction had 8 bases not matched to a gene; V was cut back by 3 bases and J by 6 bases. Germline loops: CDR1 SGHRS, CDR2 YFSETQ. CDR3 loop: CASSSSSGTGGNIQYF. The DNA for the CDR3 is TGCGCCAGCAGCTCTTCCTCCGGGACAGGGGGAAACATTCAGTACTTC.

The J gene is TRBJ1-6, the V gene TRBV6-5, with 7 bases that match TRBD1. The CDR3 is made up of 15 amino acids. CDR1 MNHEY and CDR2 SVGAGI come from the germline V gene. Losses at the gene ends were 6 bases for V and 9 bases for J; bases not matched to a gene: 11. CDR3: CASRNGDSRGSPLHF. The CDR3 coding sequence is TGTGCCAGCAGAAACGGGGACAGTAGGGGTTCACCCCTCCACTTT.

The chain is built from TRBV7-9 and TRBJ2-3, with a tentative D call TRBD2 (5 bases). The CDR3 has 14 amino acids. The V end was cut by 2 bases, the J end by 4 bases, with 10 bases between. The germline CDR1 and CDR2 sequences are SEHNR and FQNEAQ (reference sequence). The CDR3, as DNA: TGTGCCAGCAGCTTAACTACTAGATCAGATACGCAGTATTTT. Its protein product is CASSLTTRSDTQYF.

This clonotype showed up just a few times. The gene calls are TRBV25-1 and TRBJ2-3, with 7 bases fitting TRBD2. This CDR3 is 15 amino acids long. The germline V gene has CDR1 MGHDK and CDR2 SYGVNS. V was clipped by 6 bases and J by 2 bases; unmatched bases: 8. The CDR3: CASRETGDYTDTQYF. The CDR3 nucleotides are TGTGCCAGCAGGGAAACGGGGGACTACACAGATACGCAGTATTTT.

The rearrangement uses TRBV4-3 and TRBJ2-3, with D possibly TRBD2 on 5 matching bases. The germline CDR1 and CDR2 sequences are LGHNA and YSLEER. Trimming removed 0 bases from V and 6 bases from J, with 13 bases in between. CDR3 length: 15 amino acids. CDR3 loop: CASSQDPRSGDTQYF. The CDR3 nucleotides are TGCGCCAGCAGCCAAGATCCCCGCTCGGGGGATACGCAGTATTTT.

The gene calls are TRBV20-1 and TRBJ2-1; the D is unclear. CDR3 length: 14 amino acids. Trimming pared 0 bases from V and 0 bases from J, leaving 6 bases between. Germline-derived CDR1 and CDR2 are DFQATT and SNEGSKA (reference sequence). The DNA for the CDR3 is TGCAGTGCTAGAGACGCCGACTCCTACAATGAGCAGTTCTTC. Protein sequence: CSARDADSYNEQFF.

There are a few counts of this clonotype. The CDR3 reads CASSQGNGRDTQYF. The CDR3, as DNA: TGTGCCAGCAGCCAAGGTAACGGGAGAGATACGCAGTATTTT. This rearrangement joins TRBV3-1 to TRBJ2-3; possibly TRBD2 for D (6 bases). The germline V gene has CDR1 LGHDT and CDR2 YNNKEL (reference sequence). This CDR3 is built from 14 residues. Deletions cut 1 base from V and 5 bases from J, with 10 bases between.

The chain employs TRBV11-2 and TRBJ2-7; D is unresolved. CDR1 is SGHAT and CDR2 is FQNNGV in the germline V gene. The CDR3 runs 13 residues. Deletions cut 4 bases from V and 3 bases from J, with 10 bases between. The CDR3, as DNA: TGTGCCAGCAGCTCGGTTCCTATCTACGAGCAGTACTTC. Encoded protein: CASSSVPIYEQYF.

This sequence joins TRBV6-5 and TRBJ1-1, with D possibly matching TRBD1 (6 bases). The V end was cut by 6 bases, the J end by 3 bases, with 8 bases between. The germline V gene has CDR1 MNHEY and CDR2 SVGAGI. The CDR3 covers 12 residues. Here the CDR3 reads CASSRTDTEAFF. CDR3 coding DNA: TGTGCCAGCAGCAGGACAGACACTGAAGCTTTCTTT.

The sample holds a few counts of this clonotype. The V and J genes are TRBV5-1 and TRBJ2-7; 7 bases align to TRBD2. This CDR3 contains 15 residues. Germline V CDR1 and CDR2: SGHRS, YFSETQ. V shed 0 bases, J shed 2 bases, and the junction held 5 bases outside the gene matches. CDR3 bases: TGCGCCAGCAGCTTGGTGCGAGCGGGGCCCTACGAGCAGTACTTC. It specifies CASSLVRAGPYEQYF. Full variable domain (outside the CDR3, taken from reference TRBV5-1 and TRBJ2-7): KAGVTQTPRYLIKTRGQQVTLSCSPISGHRSVSWYQQTPGQGLQFLFEYFSETQRNKGNFPGRFSGRQFSNSRSEMNVSTLELGDSALYLCASSLVRAGPYEQYFGPGTRLTVT.

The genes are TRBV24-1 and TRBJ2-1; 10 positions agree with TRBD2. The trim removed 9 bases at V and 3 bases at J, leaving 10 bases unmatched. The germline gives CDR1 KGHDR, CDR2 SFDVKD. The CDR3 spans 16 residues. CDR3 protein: CATGEGSGGDYNEQFF. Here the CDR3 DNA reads TGTGCCACCGGGGAGGGAAGCGGGGGGGACTACAATGAGCAGTTCTTC.

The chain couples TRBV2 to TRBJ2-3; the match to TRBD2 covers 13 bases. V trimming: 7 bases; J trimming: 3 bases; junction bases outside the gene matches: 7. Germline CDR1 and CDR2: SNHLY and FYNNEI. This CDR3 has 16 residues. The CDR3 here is CASTGLAGPTTDTQYF. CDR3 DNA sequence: TGTGCCAGCACGGGACTAGCGGGGCCAACTACAGATACGCAGTATTTT.

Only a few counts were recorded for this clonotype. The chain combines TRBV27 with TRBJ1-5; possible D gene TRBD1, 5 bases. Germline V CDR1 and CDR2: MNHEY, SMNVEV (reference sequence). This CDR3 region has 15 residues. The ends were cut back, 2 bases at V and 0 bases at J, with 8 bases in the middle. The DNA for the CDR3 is TGTGCCAGCAGTTTAAGGGGTCATAGCAATCAGCCCCAGCATTTT. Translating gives CASSLRGHSNQPQHF.

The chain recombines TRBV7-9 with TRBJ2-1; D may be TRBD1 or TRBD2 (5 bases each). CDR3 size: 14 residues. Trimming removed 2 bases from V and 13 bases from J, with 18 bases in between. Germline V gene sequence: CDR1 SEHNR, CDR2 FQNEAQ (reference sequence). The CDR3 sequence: CASSLTHRGETQFF. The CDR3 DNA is TGTGCCAGCAGCTTAACCCATAGGGGAGAGACCCAGTTCTTC.

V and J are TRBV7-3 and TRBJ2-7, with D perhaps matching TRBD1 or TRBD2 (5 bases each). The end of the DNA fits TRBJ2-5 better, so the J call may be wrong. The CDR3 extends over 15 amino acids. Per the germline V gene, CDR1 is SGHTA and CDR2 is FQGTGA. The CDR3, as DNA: TGTGCCAGCAGCTTATATCGGGGACCGCAAGAGACCCAGTACTTC. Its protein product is CASSLYRGPQETQYF.

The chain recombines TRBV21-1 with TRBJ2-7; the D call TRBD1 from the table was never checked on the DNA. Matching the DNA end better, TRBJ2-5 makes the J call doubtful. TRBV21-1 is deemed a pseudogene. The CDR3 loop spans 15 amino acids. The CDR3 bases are TGTGCCAGCAGCAAAAGGGGACAACTCGAAGAGACCCAGTACTTC. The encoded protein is CASSKRGQLEETQYF.

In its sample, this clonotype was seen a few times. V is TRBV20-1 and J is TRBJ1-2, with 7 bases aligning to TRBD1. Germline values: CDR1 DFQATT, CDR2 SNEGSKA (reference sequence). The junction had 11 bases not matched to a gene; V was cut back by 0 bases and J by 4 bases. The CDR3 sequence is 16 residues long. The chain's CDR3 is CSARDTPRDRGYGYTF. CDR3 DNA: TGCAGTGCTAGAGATACACCCCGGGACAGAGGCTATGGCTACACCTTC.

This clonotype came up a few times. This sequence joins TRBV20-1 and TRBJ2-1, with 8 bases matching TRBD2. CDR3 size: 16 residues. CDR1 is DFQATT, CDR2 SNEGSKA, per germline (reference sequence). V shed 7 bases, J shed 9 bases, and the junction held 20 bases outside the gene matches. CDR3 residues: CSGLQAGDLTGGEQFF. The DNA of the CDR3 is TGCAGTGGTCTTCAAGCGGGGGACCTGACCGGGGGTGAGCAGTTCTTC.

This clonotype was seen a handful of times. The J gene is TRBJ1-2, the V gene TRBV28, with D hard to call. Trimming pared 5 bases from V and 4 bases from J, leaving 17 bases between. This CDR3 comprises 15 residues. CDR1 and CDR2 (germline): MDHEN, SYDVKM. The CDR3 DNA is TGTGCCAGCAGTCAAAGCAGAGTCCTCCCCTATGGCTACACCTTC. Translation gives CASSQSRVLPYGYTF.

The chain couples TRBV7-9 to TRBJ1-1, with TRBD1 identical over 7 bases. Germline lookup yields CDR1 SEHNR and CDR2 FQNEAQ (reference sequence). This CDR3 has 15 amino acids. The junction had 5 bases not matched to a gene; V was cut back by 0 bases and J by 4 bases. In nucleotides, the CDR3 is TGTGCCAGCAGCTTAGCTCCCAGGGGGGGCACTGAAGCTTTCTTT. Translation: CASSLAPRGGTEAFF.

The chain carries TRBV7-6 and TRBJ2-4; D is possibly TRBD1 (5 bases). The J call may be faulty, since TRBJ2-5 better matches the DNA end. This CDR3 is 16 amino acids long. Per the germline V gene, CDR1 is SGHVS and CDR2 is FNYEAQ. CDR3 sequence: CASSHLGGAIEETQYF. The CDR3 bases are TGTGCCAGCAGCCATTTGGGTGGGGCCATAGAAGAGACCCAGTACTTC.

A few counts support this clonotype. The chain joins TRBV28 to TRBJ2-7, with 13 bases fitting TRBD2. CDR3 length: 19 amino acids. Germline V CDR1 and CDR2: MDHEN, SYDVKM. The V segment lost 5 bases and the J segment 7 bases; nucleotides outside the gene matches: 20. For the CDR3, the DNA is TGTGCCAGCAGTCCCGTCGTCACTAGCGGGGGGGTAAACCTGGGGGAGCAGTACTTC. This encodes CASSPVVTSGGVNLGEQYF.